The T cell receptor beta chain described here comes from a study of cytomegalovirus exposure and HLA in healthy donors. Study-wide points: Apart from CMV serostatus, no immune exposure information was available. Productive rates of about 90% or about 30% were seen for most TCR beta V segments in an earlier analysis.

PCR used 60 Vbeta primers and 13 Jbeta primers. Sequencing was performed with immunoSEQ multiplex PCR; in TCRdb, only in-frame clones are kept and a portion is missing. The table has 200,000 to 250,000 clones, approximately 80% seen once. After removal of 3 bases from V and 0 bases from J, the junction contained 7 bases not matched to a gene. CDR3 length: 16 amino acids. Germline V gene data show CDR1 as LGHNA and CDR2 as YNFKEQ. This clone is a singleton in its sample. Its antigen remains unidentified. The V call is TRBV4-2, the J call TRBJ1-1, with TRBD1 matching over 7 bases. The receptor comes from a woman in her forties or fifties in good health and CMV-seropositive. The source material was PBMCs. The chain's CDR3 is CASSHQEGALNTEAFF. CDR3 bases: TGTGCCAGCAGCCACCAGGAGGGGGCTCTGAACACTGAAGCTTTCTTT.